This T cell receptor (beta chain) was documented in a study of low-dose radiotherapy and immunotherapy resistance in tumors. A constant-region primer paired with the V-primer adapter amplified TCRs over about 20 PCR cycles. MiXCR was run by TCRdb on the reads, yielding one entry per CDR3 protein. Of tens of thousands of distinct CDR3 sequences in the sample, roughly 10% are singletons; the top ten hold roughly 6.2%. Specified time point: before trial treatment. This CDR3 is built from 17 residues. The V and J ends lost 3 bases and 2 bases respectively, with 14 bases between them. Looked up from germline, CDR1 is SGHAT and CDR2 is FQDESV (reference sequence). Ten or more counts support this clonotype.

The chain links TRBV11-1 to TRBJ2-6; D is unresolved. The material was PBMCs, obtained before treatment. The receptor's source is a female donor with ovarian cancer. The CDR3 loop is CASSFPVPTPGANVLTF. CDR3 nucleotides: TGTGCCAGCAGCTTTCCGGTGCCCACCCCTGGGGCCAACGTCCTGACTTTC.